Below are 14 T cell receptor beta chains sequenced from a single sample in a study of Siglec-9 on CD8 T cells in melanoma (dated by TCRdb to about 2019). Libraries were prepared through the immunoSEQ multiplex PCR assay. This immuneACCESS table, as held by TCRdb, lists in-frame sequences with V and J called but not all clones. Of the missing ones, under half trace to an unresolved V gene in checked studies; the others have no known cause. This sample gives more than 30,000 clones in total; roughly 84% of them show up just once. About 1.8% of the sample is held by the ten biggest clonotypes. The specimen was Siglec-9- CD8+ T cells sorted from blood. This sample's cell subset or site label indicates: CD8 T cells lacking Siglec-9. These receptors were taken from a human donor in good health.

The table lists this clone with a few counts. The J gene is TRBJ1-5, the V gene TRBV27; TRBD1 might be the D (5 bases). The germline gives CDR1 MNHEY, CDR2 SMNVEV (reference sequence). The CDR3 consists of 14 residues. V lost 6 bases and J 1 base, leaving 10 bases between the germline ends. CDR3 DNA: TGTGCCAGCAGCTCTCGGGACAGCAATCAGCCCCAGCATTTT. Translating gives CASSSRDSNQPQHF.

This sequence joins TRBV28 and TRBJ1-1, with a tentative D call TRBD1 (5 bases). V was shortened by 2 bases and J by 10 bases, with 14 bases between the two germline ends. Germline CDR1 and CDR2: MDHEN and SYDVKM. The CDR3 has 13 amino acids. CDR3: CASSLDSRGGAFF. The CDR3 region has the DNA TGTGCCAGCAGTTTAGACAGCCGGGGGGGAGCTTTCTTT.

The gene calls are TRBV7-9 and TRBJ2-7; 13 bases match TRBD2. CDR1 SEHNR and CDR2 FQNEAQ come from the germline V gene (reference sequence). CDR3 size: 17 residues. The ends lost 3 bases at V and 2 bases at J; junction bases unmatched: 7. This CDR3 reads CASSFGLAGVSTYEQYF. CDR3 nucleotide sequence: TGTGCCAGCAGCTTCGGACTAGCGGGAGTCAGCACCTACGAGCAGTACTTC.

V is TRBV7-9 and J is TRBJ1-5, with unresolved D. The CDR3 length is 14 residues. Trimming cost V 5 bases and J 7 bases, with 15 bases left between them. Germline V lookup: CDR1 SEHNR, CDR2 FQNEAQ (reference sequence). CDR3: CASSPTLPGQPQHF. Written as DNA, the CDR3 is TGTGCCAGCAGCCCGACTCTCCCGGGGCAGCCCCAGCATTTT.

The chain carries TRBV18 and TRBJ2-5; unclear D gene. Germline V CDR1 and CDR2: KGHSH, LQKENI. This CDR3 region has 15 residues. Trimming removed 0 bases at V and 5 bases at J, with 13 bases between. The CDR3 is CASSPPERGVETQYF. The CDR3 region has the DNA TGTGCCAGCTCACCACCGGAGCGAGGCGTGGAGACCCAGTACTTC.

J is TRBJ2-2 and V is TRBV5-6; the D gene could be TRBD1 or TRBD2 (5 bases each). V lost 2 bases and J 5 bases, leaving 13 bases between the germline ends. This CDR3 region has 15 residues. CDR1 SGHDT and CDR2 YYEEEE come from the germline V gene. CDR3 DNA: TGTGCCAGCAGCTTAGGGACGATGGGGACCGGGGAGCTGTTTTTT. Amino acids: CASSLGTMGTGELFF.

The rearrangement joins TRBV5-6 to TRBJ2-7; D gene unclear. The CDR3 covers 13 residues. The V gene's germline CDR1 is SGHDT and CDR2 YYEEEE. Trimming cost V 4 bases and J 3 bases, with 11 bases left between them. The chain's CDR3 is CASSRAQGYEQYF. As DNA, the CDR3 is TGTGCCAGCAGCCGGGCCCAAGGCTACGAGCAGTACTTC.

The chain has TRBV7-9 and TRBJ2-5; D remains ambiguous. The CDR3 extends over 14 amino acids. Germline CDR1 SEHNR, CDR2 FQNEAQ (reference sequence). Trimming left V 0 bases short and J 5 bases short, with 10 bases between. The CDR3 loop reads CASSLAGFGETQYF. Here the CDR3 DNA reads TGTGCCAGCAGCTTAGCAGGATTTGGGGAGACCCAGTACTTC.

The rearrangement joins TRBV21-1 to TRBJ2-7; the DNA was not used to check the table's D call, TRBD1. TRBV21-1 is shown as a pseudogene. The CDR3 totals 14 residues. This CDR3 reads CASSNFPSGTEQYF. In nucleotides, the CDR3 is TGTGCCAGCAGCAATTTTCCCTCCGGGACAGAGCAGTACTTC.

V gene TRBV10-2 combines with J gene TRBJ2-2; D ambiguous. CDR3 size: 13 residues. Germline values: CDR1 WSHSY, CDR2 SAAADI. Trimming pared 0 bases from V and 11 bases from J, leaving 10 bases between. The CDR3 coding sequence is TGCGCCAGCAGTGAGTCTTCGCCCAGAGAGCTGTTTTTT. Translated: CASSESSPRELFF.

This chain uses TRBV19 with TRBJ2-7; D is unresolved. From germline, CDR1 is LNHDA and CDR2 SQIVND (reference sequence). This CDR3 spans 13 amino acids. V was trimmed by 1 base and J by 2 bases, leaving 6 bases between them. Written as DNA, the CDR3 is TGTGCCAGTAGTATAGCTGCCACCTACGAGCAGTACTTC. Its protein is CASSIAATYEQYF.

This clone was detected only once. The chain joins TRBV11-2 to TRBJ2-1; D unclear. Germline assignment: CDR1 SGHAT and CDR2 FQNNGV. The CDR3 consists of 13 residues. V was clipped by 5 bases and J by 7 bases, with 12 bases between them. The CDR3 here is CASSNSPRNEQFF. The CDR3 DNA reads TGTGCCAGCAGCAACTCCCCCAGGAATGAGCAGTTCTTC.

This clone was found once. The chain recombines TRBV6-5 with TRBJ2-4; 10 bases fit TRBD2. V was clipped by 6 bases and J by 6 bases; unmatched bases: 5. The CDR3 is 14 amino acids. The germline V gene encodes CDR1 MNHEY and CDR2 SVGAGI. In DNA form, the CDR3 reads TGTGCCAGCAGGCTAGCGGGAGCGGGAAACATTCAGTACTTC. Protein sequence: CASRLAGAGNIQYF.

The CDR3 is CASSSPGLSTDTQYF. The DNA for the CDR3 is TGTGCCAGCAGTTCCCCGGGACTTAGCACAGATACGCAGTATTTT. The chain links TRBV27 to TRBJ2-3; D possibly corresponds to TRBD2 (6 bases). The germline V gene has CDR1 MNHEY and CDR2 SMNVEV (reference sequence). Trimming cost V 4 bases and J 0 bases, with 11 bases left between them. The CDR3 spans 15 residues.